These 20 T cell receptor beta chains were sequenced from one sample in a study of blood T cells in healthy people across ages. It was with a sample-barcoded 5' primer and a J-beta primer mix that a second PCR of roughly 6 to 12 cycles was run. TCRdb itself ran the 5' RACE reads through MiXCR, one entry per CDR3 protein. The repertoire holds some 1.6 million distinct CDR3 sequences, with 30% to 35% as singletons. The sequencing sample was made of blood. The source of these receptors is a woman between 25 and 40 years old in good health.

The V gene is TRBV6-6, the J gene TRBJ2-1; perhaps TRBD1 as D (6 bases). The germline V gene has CDR1 MNHNY and CDR2 SVGAGI (reference sequence). The CDR3 runs to 17 residues. The V and J ends lost 2 bases and 2 bases respectively, with 16 bases between them. The CDR3 spells CASSYGGQGRAYNEQFF. DNA for the CDR3: TGTGCCAGCAGTTACGGGGGCCAGGGAAGGGCCTACAATGAGCAGTTCTTC.

The V call is TRBV9, the J call TRBJ2-5; D unresolved. V lost 0 bases and J 5 bases, leaving 14 bases between the germline ends. The CDR3 contains 15 residues. The V gene's germline CDR1 is SGDLS and CDR2 YYNGEE. CDR3 residues: CASSVGAPARETQYF. CDR3 nucleotide sequence: TGTGCCAGCAGCGTAGGTGCGCCCGCTAGGGAGACCCAGTACTTC. Filled out from reference TRBV9 and TRBJ2-5, the complete variable domain reads DSGVTQTPKHLITATGQRVTLRCSPRSGDLSVYWYQQSLDQGLQFLIQYYNGEERAKGNILERFSAQQFPDLHSELNLSSLELGDSALYFCASSVGAPARETQYFGPGTRLLVL.

The chain couples TRBV20-1 to TRBJ1-1; the D gene is possibly TRBD1 (6 bases). The V gene lost 4 bases and the J gene lost 7 bases, with 13 bases spanning the gap. The CDR3 consists of 12 residues. The germline CDR1 and CDR2 sequences are DFQATT and SNEGSKA (reference sequence). The CDR3 spells CSAIGQGLEAFF. The DNA of the CDR3 is TGCAGTGCTATCGGGCAGGGGCTTGAAGCTTTCTTT.

This clonotype was counted only a few times. The V and J genes are TRBV14 and TRBJ1-1, with D unclear. Germline-derived CDR1 and CDR2 are SGHDN and FVKESK. The CDR3 is 14 residues long. Deletions cut 4 bases from V and 5 bases from J, with 14 bases between. DNA of the CDR3: TGTGCCAGCAGCCCTTCTGTGGGCCGGACTGAAGCTTTCTTT. Protein product: CASSPSVGRTEAFF.

This clonotype was seen repeatedly, ten times or more. This sequence joins TRBV20-1 and TRBJ2-5; 12 bases fit TRBD2. CDR1 and CDR2 from the germline V gene are DFQATT and SNEGSKA (reference sequence). This CDR3 is built from 14 residues. Trimming at V came to 7 bases and at J to 1 base, leaving 4 bases not matched to a gene. Here the CDR3 DNA reads TGCAGTGTTCAACTAGCGGGAGGCCAAGAGACCCAGTACTTC. It translates to CSVQLAGGQETQYF.

This clonotype was found many times. This chain uses TRBV29-1 with TRBJ2-7; D possibly uses TRBD1 or TRBD2 (5 bases each). Trimming cost V 7 bases and J 3 bases, with 16 bases left between them. Germline CDR1 SQVTM, CDR2 ANQGSEA. This CDR3 is 13 amino acids long. The DNA for the CDR3 is TGCAGCGCCGCAAGAGGGGTTGGCTACGAGCAGTACTTC. This translates into CSAARGVGYEQYF.

The chain links TRBV7-2 to TRBJ2-1; D may be TRBD2 (5 bases). In germline, CDR1 is SGHTA, CDR2 FQGNSA. V was shortened by 4 bases and J by 7 bases, with 11 bases between the two germline ends. The CDR3 has 13 residues. The CDR3 DNA reads as TGTGCCAGCAGCTCCATCACTAGGAATGAGCAGTTCTTC. Translation: CASSSITRNEQFF.

Of note for this clonotype: A junction end diverges from the germline sequence, so it may reflect a read error. The chain combines TRBV27 with TRBJ2-1; 15 nucleotides agree with TRBD2. This CDR3 spans 15 amino acids. The germline gives CDR1 MNHEY, CDR2 SMNVEV (reference sequence). As DNA, the CDR3 is TGTACCAGCAGAGGGGGGACTAGCGGGAGGAATGAGCAGTTCTTC. It is translated as CTSRGGTSGRNEQFF.

This clonotype was detected only a few times. The V call is TRBV30, the J call TRBJ2-1; D remains unclear. This CDR3 contains 14 residues. The germline V gene has CDR1 GTSNPN and CDR2 SVGIG (reference sequence). V shed 1 base and J shed 7 bases, with 14 bases lying between them. The CDR3 spells CAWSGRERYNEQFF. The CDR3 bases are TGTGCCTGGAGTGGAAGGGAAAGGTATAATGAGCAGTTCTTC.

This clonotype has more than one count but fewer than ten. The CDR3 nucleotides are TGTGCCAGCAGCTTAGAGAGGCTAGCGGGGGGCACAGATACGCAGTATTTT. Translating gives CASSLERLAGGTDTQYF. The J gene is TRBJ2-3, the V gene TRBV7-6; TRBD2 aligns across 10 bases. The V gene end was trimmed by 1 base and the J gene end by 1 base; junction bases not matched to a gene: 5. The CDR3 consists of 17 residues. Germline values: CDR1 SGHVS, CDR2 FNYEAQ.

This chain joins TRBV12-3 or TRBV12-4 and TRBJ2-5; possible D gene TRBD2, 5 bases. This CDR3 is 13 amino acids long. Trimming pared 4 bases from V and 5 bases from J, leaving 11 bases between. The CDR3 DNA reads TGTGCCAGCAGTTCCCAACGGGGTGAGACCCAGTACTTC. Amino acid sequence: CASSSQRGETQYF.

This rearrangement joins TRBV2 to TRBJ1-2; tentatively, D is TRBD1 (6 bases). V was trimmed by 2 bases and J by 3 bases, leaving 10 bases between them. The germline gives CDR1 SNHLY, CDR2 FYNNEI. The CDR3 consists of 14 residues. The CDR3 spells CASSERWTDYGYTF. The DNA for the CDR3 is TGTGCCAGCAGTGAAAGGTGGACAGACTATGGCTACACCTTC.

This sequence joins TRBV2 and TRBJ2-3; D remains unclear. Trimming pared 5 bases from V and 3 bases from J, leaving 15 bases between. This CDR3 is 15 amino acids long. CDR1 is SNHLY and CDR2 is FYNNEI in the germline V gene. CDR3 in amino acids: CASSSSRVRTDTQYF. For the CDR3, the DNA is TGTGCCAGCAGTTCTTCCAGAGTAAGGACAGATACGCAGTATTTT.

The chain recombines TRBV3-1 with TRBJ2-1; 11 nucleotides line up with TRBD2. Trimming at V came to 5 bases and at J to 6 bases, leaving 6 bases not matched to a gene. CDR3 length: 15 residues. CDR1 is LGHDT and CDR2 is YNNKEL in the germline V gene (reference sequence). CDR3 DNA: TGTGCCAGCAGCACTAGCGGGAGTGCGGTCAATGAGCAGTTCTTC. Its protein is CASSTSGSAVNEQFF.

The table lists this clonotype with a count of one. The rearrangement uses TRBV6-5 and TRBJ2-2, with 11 bases fitting TRBD1. This CDR3 comprises 15 residues. Germline V CDR1 and CDR2: MNHEY, SVGAGI. The trim removed 7 bases at V and 4 bases at J, leaving 5 bases unmatched. CDR3 in amino acids: CASMWGTGGTGELFF. CDR3 bases: TGTGCCAGCATGTGGGGGACAGGGGGCACCGGGGAGCTGTTTTTT.

This chain connects TRBV5-1 to TRBJ2-1; 9 nucleotides align to TRBD1. Germline values: CDR1 SGHRS, CDR2 YFSETQ. The CDR3 contains 16 residues. V lost 4 bases and J lost 4; bases outside the gene matches: 9. CDR3 residues: CASSVQQGALYNEQFF. The CDR3 nucleotides are TGCGCCAGCAGCGTACAACAGGGGGCTCTTTACAATGAGCAGTTCTTC.

To note about this clonotype: Compared with germline, one end of the junction differs, possibly owing to a read error. The genes are TRBV7-9 and TRBJ1-2, with a weak D call TRBD1 (5 bases). The CDR3 totals 13 residues. Looked up from germline, CDR1 is SEHNR and CDR2 is FQNEAQ (reference sequence). In nucleotides, the CDR3 is TGTGCCTGCAGTCAACTCCAGGGTGATGGCTACACCTTC. Its translation: CACSQLQGDGYTF.

This clonotype appeared a few times. This chain uses TRBV7-2 with TRBJ1-6; unclear D gene. The germline V gene has CDR1 SGHTA and CDR2 FQGNSA. This CDR3 has 16 residues. V lost 5 bases to trimming and J lost 6 bases, with 17 bases between them. CDR3 amino acids: CASSPRWLGSNSPLHF. In DNA, the CDR3 is TGTGCCAGCAGCCCCCGGTGGCTAGGGAGTAATTCACCCCTCCACTTT.

This clonotype has more than one count but fewer than ten. The CDR3 nucleotides are TGCAGTGCTAGACCTAGCGGGGGGGGCGGACAAGAGACCCAGTACTTC. As protein: CSARPSGGGGQETQYF. V usage is TRBV20-1 and J usage is TRBJ2-5, with TRBD2 identical over 12 bases. The length of the CDR3 is 16 residues. Germline-derived CDR1 and CDR2 are DFQATT and SNEGSKA (reference sequence). J was trimmed by 2 bases and V by 2 bases; bases with no gene match: 6.

The chain combines TRBV14 with TRBJ2-2; D unclear. Per germline, CDR1 SGHDN and CDR2 FVKESK. The CDR3 is made up of 13 amino acids. Trimming pared 0 bases from V and 6 bases from J, leaving 5 bases between. CDR3 region: CASSQDMAGELFF. The CDR3 nucleotides read TGTGCCAGCAGCCAAGATATGGCCGGGGAGCTGTTTTTT. The full variable domain, with the rest looked up from reference TRBV14 and TRBJ2-2, is EAGVTQFPSHSVIEKGQTVTLRCDPISGHDNLYWYRRVMGKEIKFLLHFVKESKQDESGMPNNRFLAERTGGTYSTLKVQPAELEDSGVYFCASSQDMAGELFFGEGSRLTVL.